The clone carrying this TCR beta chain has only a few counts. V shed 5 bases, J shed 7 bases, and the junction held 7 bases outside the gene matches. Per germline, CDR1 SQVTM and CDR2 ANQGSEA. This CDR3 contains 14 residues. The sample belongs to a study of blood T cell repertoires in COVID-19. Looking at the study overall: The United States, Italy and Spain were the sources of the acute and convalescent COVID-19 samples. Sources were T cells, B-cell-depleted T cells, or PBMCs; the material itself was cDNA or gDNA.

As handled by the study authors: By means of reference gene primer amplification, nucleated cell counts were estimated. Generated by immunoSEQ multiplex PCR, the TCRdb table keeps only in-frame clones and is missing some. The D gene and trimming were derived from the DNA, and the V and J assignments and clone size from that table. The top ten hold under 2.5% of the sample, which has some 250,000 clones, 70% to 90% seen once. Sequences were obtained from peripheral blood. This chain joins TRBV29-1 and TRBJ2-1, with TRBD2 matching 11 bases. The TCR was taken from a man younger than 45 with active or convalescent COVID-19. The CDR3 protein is CSVSTSGTFNEQFF. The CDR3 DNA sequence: TGCAGCGTTTCGACTAGCGGGACCTTTAATGAGCAGTTCTTC.